A selection of T cell receptor beta chains follows, all from one sample in a study of T-cell reconstitution after alpha-beta-depleted transplantation in children. Via MiXCR, TCRdb re-called the PCR reads, giving one row per CDR3 protein. The sample holds hundreds of thousands of distinct CDR3 sequences, around 12% seen once. The input for sequencing was PBMCs from the stem cell graft donor, taken from the stem cell graft. The receptors stem from a human donor who donated a stem cell graft to a child with acute lymphoblastic leukemia. Each CDR3 is given with its conserved first and last residue. The D gene is left open where the match is weak. Not all rows give a size; the values are once, few, many and, for expanded clones, a class.

CDR3 length,clone size,D gene,V gene,J gene,CDR3 DNA,CDR3 protein
17,many,TRBD1,TRBV5-1,TRBJ2-7,TGCGCCAGCAGCTTAACTACCCGGGACAGGCTCCCCTACGAGCAGTACTTC,CASSLTTRDRLPYEQYF
12,many,-,TRBV29-1,TRBJ2-1,TGCAGCGTTGAAGGAGGGTACAATGAGCAGTTCTTC,CSVEGGYNEQFF
16,many,TRBD1,TRBV4-1,TRBJ1-5,TGCGCCAGCAGCCTAACATCGACAGGGGGTGCACAGCCCCAGCATTTT,CASSLTSTGGAQPQHF
14,many,TRBD1,TRBV7-9,TRBJ2-1,TGTGCCAGCAGCTTAGGGACAGGGGTAAATGAGCAGTTCTTC,CASSLGTGVNEQFF
16,many,-,TRBV28,TRBJ2-1,TGTGCCAGCAGTACCAGGGATGGCGGGAACTACAATGAGCAGTTCTTC,CASSTRDGGNYNEQFF
16,-,-,TRBV24-1,TRBJ2-1,TGTGCCACCAGTGACCGGAGCAGGAATGCCTACAATGAGCAGTTCTTC,CATSDRSRNAYNEQFF
15,few,TRBD1,TRBV20-1,TRBJ2-3,TGCAGTGCTGGGCGACAGGGGAGAAGCACAGATACGCAGTATTTT,CSAGRQGRSTDTQYF
15,many,-,TRBV4-3,TRBJ2-2,TGCGCCAGCAGCCCTCCGGGGGCGGACACCGGGGAGCTGTTTTTT,CASSPPGADTGELFF
13,many,-,TRBV6-5,TRBJ2-2,TGTGCCAGCAGTCCCCTTAAAGGCGGGGAGCTGTTTTTT,CASSPLKGGELFF
14,many,-,TRBV27,TRBJ1-1,TGTGCCAGCAGGCCAAGGCCGGTCCGAGCTGAAGCTTTCTTT,CASRPRPVRAEAFF
12,many,-,TRBV6-6,TRBJ1-1,TGTGCCAGCAGTTCCGGTACGCTACAAGCTTTCTTT,CASSSGTLQAFF
15,many,-,TRBV24-1,TRBJ1-4,TGTGCCACCAGTGATTTAAAGGGTGTGGATGAAAAACTGTTTTTT,CATSDLKGVDEKLFF
17,many,-,TRBV7-3,TRBJ2-2,TGTGCCAGCAGCTTAAAACCGGCAGGGTTTCGGACCGGGGAGCTGTTTTTT,CASSLKPAGFRTGELFF
15,many,-,TRBV7-2,TRBJ2-1,TGTGCCAGCAGCTCCGTGGTCCATGACTACAATGAGCAGTTCTTC,CASSSVVHDYNEQFF
14,many,-,TRBV20-1,TRBJ1-1,TGCAGTGCTAGAGTAGGGGTTAAAAGGACTGAAGCTTTCTTT,CSARVGVKRTEAFF
15,many,-,TRBV6-1,TRBJ2-2,TGTGCCACTGAGAGAGGGGGGTCGAACACCGGGGAGCTGTTTTTT,CATERGGSNTGELFF
15,few,-,TRBV20-1,TRBJ2-1,TGCAGTGCTAATTGGCTCTCCAGCTCCTACAATGAGCAGTTCTTC,CSANWLSSSYNEQFF
17,many,-,TRBV28,TRBJ2-2,TGTGCCAGCAGCCGTGACAGGGCGGCGGGAGAAGGCGGGGAGCTGTTTTTT,CASSRDRAAGEGGELFF
15,-,-,TRBV7-8,TRBJ1-1,TGTGCCAGCAGCGGGGGGTGGCTGCAGAACACTGAAGCTTTCTTT,CASSGGWLQNTEAFF
13,many,TRBD1,TRBV7-2,TRBJ1-4,TGTGCCAGCAGCTTGAGGAAGGGGGCTAAACTGTTTTTT,CASSLRKGAKLFF
21,-,TRBD1,TRBV19,TRBJ2-6,TGTGCCAGTTCGACCCCCCGAGTTACCGGGACAGCGAACTCTGGGGCCAACGTCCTGACTTTC,CASSTPRVTGTANSGANVLTF
15,many,TRBD1,TRBV5-1,TRBJ2-5,TGCGCCAGCTATGGGACAGGGGCTATCCAAGAGACCCAGTACTTC,CASYGTGAIQETQYF
15,many,TRBD1,TRBV5-1,TRBJ1-1,TGCGCCAGCAGACAAATGGGACAGGGGGGACTCCGAGCTTTCTTT,CASRQMGQGGLRAFF
13,many,-,TRBV20-1,TRBJ2-7,TGCAGTGCTAATTTTCGGAGAACCTACGAGCAGTACTTC,CSANFRRTYEQYF
14,many,TRBD2,TRBV7-2,TRBJ2-1,TGTGCCAGCAGCCCCGGGGGAGGGGTGAATGAGCAGTTCTTC,CASSPGGGVNEQFF
12,-,TRBD2,TRBV3-1,TRBJ2-1,TGTGCCAGCAGCCTAGCGGGGGCTTCGCAGTTCTTC,CASSLAGASQFF
12,many,-,TRBV29-1,TRBJ2-1,TGCAGCGTTGAGGGCCGGGCGGATGAGCAGTTCTTC,CSVEGRADEQFF
14,many,-,TRBV12-3/TRBV12-4,TRBJ1-1,TGTGCCAGCAGTTTGGCAGGGGCGAACACTGAAGCTTTCTTT,CASSLAGANTEAFF
15,many,-,TRBV21-1,TRBJ1-2,TGTGCCAGCAGCCAGGAGGCAGGGGATGTCTATGGCTACACCTTC,CASSQEAGDVYGYTF
15,many,-,TRBV7-2,TRBJ1-1,TGTGCCAGCAGCTTAGGAAGGCGGTCTGATGCTGAAGCTTTCTTT,CASSLGRRSDAEAFF
15,many,-,TRBV9,TRBJ2-5,TGTGCCAGCAGCGGTAGCGGTACTCCGGACGAGACCCAGTACTTC,CASSGSGTPDETQYF
11,-,-,TRBV27,TRBJ2-7,TGTGCCAGCAGGCGAAAGTACGAGCAGTACTTC,CASRRKYEQYF
15,many,TRBD2,TRBV5-1,TRBJ2-5,TGCGCCAGCAGCGAGGGACTAGCCAAGGGAGAGACCCAGTACTTC,CASSEGLAKGETQYF
14,many,-,TRBV20-1,TRBJ1-2,TGCAGTGCTAGCTCAGGGGTGTTGGGCTATGGCTACACCTTC,CSASSGVLGYGYTF
16,many,-,TRBV28,TRBJ2-7,TGTGCCAGCAGTTTGCGTACAGGGCCCTTCAACTACGAGCAGTACTTC,CASSLRTGPFNYEQYF
16,-,-,TRBV27,TRBJ2-3,TGTGCCAGCAGTTTATCGCTGGGGGTTAGCACAGATACGCAGTATTTT,CASSLSLGVSTDTQYF
13,many,-,TRBV5-6,TRBJ1-1,TGTGCCAGCAGCTTGGCCGCTGAGCTTGAAGCTTTCTTT,CASSLAAELEAFF
14,many,-,TRBV9,TRBJ2-3,TGTGCCAGCAGCGTAGAGGGAACGACAGATACGCAGTATTTT,CASSVEGTTDTQYF
16,-,-,TRBV7-2,TRBJ1-1,TGTGCCAGCAGCCTCTCCAACGCGGCTCTGGACACTGAAGCTTTCTTT,CASSLSNAALDTEAFF
13,few,TRBD2,TRBV7-9,TRBJ2-7,TGTGCCAGCAGCCTCGGGACTATAGACTGGCAGTACTTC,CASSLGTIDWQYF
15,many,TRBD2,TRBV12-3/TRBV12-4,TRBJ2-5,TGTGCCAGCAGTTACCGGACTAGCGAGCAAGAGACCCAGTACTTC,CASSYRTSEQETQYF
15,many,TRBD1,TRBV28,TRBJ1-5,TGTGCCAGCAGTTTAGAAACAGGGGGCAATCAGCCCCAGCATTTT,CASSLETGGNQPQHF
14,many,TRBD2,TRBV10-3,TRBJ2-7,TGTGCCATCAGGGGTAGCGGGGGGCCAGAGGAGCAGTACTTC,CAIRGSGGPEEQYF
18,many,-,TRBV5-6,TRBJ1-5,TGTGCCAGCAGCTTTCGAGGATATGGGGTCAGTGAGGGTCAGCCCCAGCATTTT,CASSFRGYGVSEGQPQHF
14,many,TRBD1,TRBV28,TRBJ1-1,TGTGCCAGCAGGTTAGACAGGGCGCGTACTGAAGCTTTCTTT,CASRLDRARTEAFF
17,many,TRBD2,TRBV9,TRBJ2-1,TGTGCCAGCAGCGGGGGGACTAGCGGGAGTTCCTACAATGAGCAGTTCTTC,CASSGGTSGSSYNEQFF
16,many,TRBD1,TRBV6-2/TRBV6-3,TRBJ1-5,TGTGCCAGCAGCCCCGGACAGGGAACGGGCAATCAGCCCCAGCATTTT,CASSPGQGTGNQPQHF
15,many,TRBD2,TRBV20-1,TRBJ2-1,TGCAGTGCGAGGACTAGCGGGAGTGAGGCGGATGAGCAGTTCTTC,CSARTSGSEADEQFF
13,many,-,TRBV14,TRBJ1-2,TGTGCCAGCAGGCCGACAGGACAGAGCGGCTACACCTTC,CASRPTGQSGYTF